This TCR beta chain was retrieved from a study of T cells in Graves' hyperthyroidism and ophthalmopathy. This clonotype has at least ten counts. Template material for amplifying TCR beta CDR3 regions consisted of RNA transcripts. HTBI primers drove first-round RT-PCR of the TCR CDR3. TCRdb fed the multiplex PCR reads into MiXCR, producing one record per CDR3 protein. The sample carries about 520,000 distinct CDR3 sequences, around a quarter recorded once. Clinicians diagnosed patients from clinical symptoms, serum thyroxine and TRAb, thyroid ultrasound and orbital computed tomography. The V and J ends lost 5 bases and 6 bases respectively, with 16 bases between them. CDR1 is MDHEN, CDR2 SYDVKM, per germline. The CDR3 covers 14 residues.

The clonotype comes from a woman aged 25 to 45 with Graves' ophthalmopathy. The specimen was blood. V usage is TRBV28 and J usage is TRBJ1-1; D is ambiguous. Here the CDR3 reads CASSDPGVSPEAFF. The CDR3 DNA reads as TGTGCCAGCAGTGACCCAGGTGTGAGCCCTGAAGCTTTCTTT.